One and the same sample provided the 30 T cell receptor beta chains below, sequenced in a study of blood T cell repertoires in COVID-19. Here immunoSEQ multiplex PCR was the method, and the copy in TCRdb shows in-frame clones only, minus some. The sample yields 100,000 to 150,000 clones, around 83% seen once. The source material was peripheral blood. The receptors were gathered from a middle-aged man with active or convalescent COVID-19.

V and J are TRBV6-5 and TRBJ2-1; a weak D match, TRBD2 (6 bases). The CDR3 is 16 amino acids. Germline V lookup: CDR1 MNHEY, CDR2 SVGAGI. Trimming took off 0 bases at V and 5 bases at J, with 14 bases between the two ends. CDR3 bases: TGTGCCAGCAGTTACTCGAGTCGCGGGGAAAACAATGAGCAGTTCTTC. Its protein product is CASSYSSRGENNEQFF.

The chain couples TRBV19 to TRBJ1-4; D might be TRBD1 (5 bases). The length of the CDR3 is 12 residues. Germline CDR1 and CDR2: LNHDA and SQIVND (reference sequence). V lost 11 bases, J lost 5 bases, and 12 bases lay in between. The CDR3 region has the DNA TGTGCCTCGATGGGGGGAAATGAAAAACTGTTTTTT. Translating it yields CASMGGNEKLFF.

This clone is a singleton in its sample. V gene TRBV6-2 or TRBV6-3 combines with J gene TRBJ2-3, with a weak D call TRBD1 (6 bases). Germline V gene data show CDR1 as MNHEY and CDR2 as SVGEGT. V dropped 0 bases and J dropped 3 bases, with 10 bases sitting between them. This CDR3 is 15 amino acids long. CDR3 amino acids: CASSYSQGRTDTQYF. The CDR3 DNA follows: TGTGCCAGCAGTTACTCCCAGGGGCGAACAGATACGCAGTATTTT.

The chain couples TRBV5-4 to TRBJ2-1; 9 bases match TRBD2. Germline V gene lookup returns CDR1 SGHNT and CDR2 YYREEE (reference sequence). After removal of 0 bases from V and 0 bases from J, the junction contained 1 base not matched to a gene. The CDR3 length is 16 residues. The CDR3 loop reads CASSLGGGVSYNEQFF. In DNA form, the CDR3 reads TGTGCCAGCAGCTTGGGCGGGGGGGTCTCCTACAATGAGCAGTTCTTC.

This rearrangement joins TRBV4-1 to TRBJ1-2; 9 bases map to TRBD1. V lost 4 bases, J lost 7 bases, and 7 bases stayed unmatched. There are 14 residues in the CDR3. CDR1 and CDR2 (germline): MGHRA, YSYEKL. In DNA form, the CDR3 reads TGCGCCAGCAGCCTGTCGGGACAGGGAAGTGGCTACACCTTC. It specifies CASSLSGQGSGYTF.

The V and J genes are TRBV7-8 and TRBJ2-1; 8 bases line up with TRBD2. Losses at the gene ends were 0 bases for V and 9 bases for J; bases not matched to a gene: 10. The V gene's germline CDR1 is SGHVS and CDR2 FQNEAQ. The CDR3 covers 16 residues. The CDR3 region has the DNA TGTGCCAGCAGCTTAGCGTTTGGGACTAGTAGAACTGAGCAGTTCTTC. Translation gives CASSLAFGTSRTEQFF.

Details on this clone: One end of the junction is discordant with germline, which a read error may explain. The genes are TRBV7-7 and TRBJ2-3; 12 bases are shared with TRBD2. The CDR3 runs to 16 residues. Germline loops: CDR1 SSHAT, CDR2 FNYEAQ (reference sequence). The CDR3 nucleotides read TGTGCTAGCAGCCTCTCTAGCGGGGGGGCTGGGGATACGCAGTATTTT. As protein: CASSLSSGGAGDTQYF. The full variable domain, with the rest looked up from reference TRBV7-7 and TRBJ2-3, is GAGVSQSPRYKVTKRGQDVTLRCDPISSHATLYWYQQALGQGPEFLTYFNYEAQPDKSGLPSDRFSAERPEGSISTLTIQRTEQRDSAMYRCASSLSSGGAGDTQYFGPGTRLTVL.

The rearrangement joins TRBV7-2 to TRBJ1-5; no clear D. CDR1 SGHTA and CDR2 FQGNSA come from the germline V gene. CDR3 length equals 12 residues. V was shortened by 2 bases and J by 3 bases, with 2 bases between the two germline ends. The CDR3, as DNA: TGTGCCAGCAGCTTATACAATCAGCCCCAGCATTTT. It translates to CASSLYNQPQHF.

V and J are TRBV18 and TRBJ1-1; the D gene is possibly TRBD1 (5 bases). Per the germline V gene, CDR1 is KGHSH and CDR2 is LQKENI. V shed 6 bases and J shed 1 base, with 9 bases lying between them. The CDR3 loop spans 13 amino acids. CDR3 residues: CASSQTANTEAFF. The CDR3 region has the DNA TGTGCCAGCTCCCAGACAGCGAACACTGAAGCTTTCTTT.

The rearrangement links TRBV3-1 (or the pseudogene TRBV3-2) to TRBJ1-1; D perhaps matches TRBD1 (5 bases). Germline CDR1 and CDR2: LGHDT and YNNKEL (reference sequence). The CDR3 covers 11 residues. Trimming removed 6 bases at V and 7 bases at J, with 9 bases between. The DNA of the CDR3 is TGTGCCAGCAGACTCGACAGTGAAGCTTTCTTT. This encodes CASRLDSEAFF.

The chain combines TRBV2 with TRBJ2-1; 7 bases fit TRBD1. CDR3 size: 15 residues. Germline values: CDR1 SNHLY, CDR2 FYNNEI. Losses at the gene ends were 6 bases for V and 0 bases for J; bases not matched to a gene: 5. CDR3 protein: CASRGTDSSYNEQFF. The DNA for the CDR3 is TGTGCCAGCAGGGGGACAGATAGCTCCTACAATGAGCAGTTCTTC.

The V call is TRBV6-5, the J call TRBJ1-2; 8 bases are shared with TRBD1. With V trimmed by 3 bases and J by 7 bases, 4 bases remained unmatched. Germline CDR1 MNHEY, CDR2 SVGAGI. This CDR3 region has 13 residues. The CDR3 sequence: CASSYYRGSGYTF. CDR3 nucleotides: TGTGCCAGCAGTTATTACAGGGGGTCTGGCTACACCTTC.

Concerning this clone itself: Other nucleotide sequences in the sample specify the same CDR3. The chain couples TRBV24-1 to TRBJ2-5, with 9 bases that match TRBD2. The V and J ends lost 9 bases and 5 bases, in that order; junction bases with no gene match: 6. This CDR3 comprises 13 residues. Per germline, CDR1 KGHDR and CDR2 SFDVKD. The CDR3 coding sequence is TGTGCCACCTCGCGGGGGGGCCAGGAGACCCAGTACTTC. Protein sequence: CATSRGGQETQYF.

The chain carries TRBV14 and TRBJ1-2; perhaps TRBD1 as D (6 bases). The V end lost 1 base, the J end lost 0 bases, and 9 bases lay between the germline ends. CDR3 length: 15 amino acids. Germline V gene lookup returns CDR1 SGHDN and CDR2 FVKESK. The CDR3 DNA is TGTGCCAGCAGCCAAGTAAAGGGGGCTAACTATGGCTACACCTTC. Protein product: CASSQVKGANYGYTF.

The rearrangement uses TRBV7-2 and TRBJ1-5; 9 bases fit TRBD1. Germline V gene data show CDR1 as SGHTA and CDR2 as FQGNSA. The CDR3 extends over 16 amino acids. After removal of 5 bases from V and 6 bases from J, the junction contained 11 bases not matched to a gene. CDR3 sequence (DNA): TGTGCCAGCAGCCTGGCCGGGACAGGGTATGGTCAGCCCCAGCATTTT. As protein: CASSLAGTGYGQPQHF.

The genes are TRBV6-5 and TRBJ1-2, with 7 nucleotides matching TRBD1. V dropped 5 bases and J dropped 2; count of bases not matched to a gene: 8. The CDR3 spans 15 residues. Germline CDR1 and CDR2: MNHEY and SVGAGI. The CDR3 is CASSRPGQPNYGYTF. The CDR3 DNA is TGTGCCAGCAGTAGGCCGGGACAGCCGAACTATGGCTACACCTTC.

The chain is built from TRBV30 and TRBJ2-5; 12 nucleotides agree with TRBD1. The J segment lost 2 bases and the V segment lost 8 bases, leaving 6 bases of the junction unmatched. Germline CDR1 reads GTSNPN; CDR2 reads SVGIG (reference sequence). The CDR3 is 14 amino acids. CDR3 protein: CARGTGGEQETQYF. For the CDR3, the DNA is TGTGCCCGCGGGACAGGGGGCGAACAAGAGACCCAGTACTTC. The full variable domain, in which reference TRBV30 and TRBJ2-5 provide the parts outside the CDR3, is SQTIHQWPATLVQPVGSPLSLECTVEGTSNPNLYWYRQAAGRGLQLLFYSVGIGQISSEVPQNLSASRPQDRQFILSSKKLLLSDSGFYLCARGTGGEQETQYFGPGTRLLVL.

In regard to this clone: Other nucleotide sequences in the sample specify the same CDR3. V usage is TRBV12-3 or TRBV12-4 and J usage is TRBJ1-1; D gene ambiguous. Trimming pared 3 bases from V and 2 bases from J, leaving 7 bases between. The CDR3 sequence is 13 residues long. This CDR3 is CASSFSGNTEAFF. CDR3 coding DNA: TGTGCCAGCAGTTTCTCGGGAAACACTGAAGCTTTCTTT.

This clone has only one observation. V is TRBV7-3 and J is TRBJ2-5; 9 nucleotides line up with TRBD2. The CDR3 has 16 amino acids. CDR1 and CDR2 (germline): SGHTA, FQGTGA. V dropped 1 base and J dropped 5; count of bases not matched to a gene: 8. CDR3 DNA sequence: TGTGCCAGCAGCTTAATAGGCGGGGGGGCCGCTGAGACCCAGTACTTC. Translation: CASSLIGGGAAETQYF. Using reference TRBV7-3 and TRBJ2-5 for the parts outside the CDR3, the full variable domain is GAGVSQTPSNKVTEKGKYVELRCDPISGHTALYWYRQSLGQGPEFLIYFQGTGAADDSGLPNDRFFAVRPEGSVSTLKIQRTERGDSAVYLCASSLIGGGAAETQYFGPGTRLLVL.

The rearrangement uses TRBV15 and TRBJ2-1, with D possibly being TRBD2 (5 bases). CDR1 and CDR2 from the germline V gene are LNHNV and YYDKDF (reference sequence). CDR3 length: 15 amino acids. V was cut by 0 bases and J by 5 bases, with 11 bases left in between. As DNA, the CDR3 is TGTGCCACCAGCAGAGAGACTAACGTAAACAATGAGCAGTTCTTC. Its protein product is CATSRETNVNNEQFF.

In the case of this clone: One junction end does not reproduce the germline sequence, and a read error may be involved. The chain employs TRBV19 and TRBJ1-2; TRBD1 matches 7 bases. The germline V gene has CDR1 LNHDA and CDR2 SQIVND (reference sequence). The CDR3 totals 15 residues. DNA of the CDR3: TGTGCCAGTAGGATAGGACAGGCCACTAACTATGGCTACACCTTC. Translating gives CASRIGQATNYGYTF.

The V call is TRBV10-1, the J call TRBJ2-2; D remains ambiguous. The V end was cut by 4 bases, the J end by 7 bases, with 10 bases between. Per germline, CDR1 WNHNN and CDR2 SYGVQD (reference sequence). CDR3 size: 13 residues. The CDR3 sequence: CASSGQLFGELFF. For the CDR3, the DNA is TGCGCCAGCAGTGGGCAGTTATTCGGGGAGCTGTTTTTT.

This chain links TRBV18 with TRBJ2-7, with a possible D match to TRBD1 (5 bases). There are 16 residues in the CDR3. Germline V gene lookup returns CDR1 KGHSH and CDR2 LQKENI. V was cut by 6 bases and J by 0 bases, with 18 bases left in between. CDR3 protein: CASSFSGHIVSYEQYF. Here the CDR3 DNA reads TGTGCCAGCTCTTTTTCAGGACATATTGTCTCCTACGAGCAGTACTTC.

The CDR3 here is CASSYSTGTGANVLTF. The CDR3 region has the DNA TGTGCCAGCAGTTACTCGACAGGGACTGGGGCCAACGTCCTGACTTTC. The chain employs TRBV6-2 or TRBV6-3 and TRBJ2-6, with TRBD1 matching over 7 bases. Losses at the gene ends were 0 bases for V and 2 bases for J; bases not matched to a gene: 1. The germline CDR1 and CDR2 sequences are MNHEY and SVGEGT. The CDR3 has 16 amino acids.

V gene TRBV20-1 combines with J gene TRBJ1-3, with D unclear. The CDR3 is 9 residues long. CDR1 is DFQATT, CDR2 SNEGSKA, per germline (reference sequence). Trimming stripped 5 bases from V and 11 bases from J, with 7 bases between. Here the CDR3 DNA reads TGCAGTGCTGACATCCCCATATATTTT. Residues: CSADIPIYF.

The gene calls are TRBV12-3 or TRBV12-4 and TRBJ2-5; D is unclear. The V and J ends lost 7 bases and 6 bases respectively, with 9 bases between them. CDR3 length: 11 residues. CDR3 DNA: TGTGCCAGCACCCTCAGGCAGACCCAGTACTTC. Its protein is CASTLRQTQYF.

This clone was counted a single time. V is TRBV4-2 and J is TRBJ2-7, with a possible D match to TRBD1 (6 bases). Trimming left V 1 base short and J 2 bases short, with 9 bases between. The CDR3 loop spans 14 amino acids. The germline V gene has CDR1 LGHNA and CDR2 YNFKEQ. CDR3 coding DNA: TGTGCCAGCAGCCAAGGGGGGCAACCCTACGAGCAGTACTTC. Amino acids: CASSQGGQPYEQYF.

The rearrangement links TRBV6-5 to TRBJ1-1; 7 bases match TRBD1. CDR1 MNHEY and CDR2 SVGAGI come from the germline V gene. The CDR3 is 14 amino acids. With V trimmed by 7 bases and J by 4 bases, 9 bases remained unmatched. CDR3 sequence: CASKTGMTVTEAFF. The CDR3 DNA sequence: TGTGCCAGCAAGACAGGGATGACCGTCACTGAAGCTTTCTTT.

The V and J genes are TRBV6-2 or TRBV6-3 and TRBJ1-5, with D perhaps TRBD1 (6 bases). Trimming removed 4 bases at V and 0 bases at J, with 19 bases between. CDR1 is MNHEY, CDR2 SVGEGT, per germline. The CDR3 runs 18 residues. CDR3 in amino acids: CASSFRTAKTYSNQPQHF. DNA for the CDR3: TGTGCCAGCAGTTTCCGGACAGCCAAGACCTATAGCAATCAGCCCCAGCATTTT.

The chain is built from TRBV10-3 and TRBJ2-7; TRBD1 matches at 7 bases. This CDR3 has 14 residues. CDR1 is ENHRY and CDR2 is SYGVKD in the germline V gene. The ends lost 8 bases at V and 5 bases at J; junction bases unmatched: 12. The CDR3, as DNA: TGTGCCATCCGATCGACAGGGAGAATTCACGAGCAGTACTTC. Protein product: CAIRSTGRIHEQYF.